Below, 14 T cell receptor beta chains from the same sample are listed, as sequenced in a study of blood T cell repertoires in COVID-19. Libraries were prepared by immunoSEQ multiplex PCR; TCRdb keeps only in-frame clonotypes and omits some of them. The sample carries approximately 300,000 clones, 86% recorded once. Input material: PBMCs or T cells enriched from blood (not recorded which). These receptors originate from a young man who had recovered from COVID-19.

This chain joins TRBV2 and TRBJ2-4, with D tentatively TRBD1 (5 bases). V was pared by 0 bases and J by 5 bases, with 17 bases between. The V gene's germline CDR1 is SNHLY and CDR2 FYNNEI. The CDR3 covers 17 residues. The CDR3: CASSEAVRVRHQNIQYF. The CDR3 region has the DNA TGTGCCAGCAGTGAAGCGGTCAGGGTACGCCATCAAAACATTCAGTACTTC.

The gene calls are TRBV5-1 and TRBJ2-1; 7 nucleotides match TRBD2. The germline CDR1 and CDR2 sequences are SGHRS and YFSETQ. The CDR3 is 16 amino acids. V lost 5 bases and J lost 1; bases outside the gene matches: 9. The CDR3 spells CASRSFGTTSYNEQFF. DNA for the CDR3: TGCGCCAGCAGGAGCTTCGGGACTACGTCCTACAATGAGCAGTTCTTC.

CDR3 sequence (DNA): TGTGCCAGCAGCTTAGGGGGCAGGGGCGCAGATACGCAGTATTTT. It is translated as CASSLGGRGADTQYF. The chain uses TRBV5-4 and TRBJ2-3; 7 nucleotides agree with TRBD1. The CDR3 sequence is 15 residues long. The V gene's germline CDR1 is SGHNT and CDR2 YYREEE (reference sequence). V shed 2 bases, J shed 4 bases, and the junction held 7 bases outside the gene matches.

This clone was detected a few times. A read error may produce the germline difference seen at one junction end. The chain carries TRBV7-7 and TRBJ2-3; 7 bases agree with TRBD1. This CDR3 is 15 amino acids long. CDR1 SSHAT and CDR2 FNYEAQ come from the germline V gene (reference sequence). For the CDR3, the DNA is TGTGCTAGCAGCCGCACAGGGGCCCTCACAGATACGCAGTATTTT. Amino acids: CASSRTGALTDTQYF.

The CDR3 DNA sequence: TGTGCCAGTAGTAAGAGAGAGTATGGCTACACCTTC. It specifies CASSKREYGYTF. The genes are TRBV19 and TRBJ1-2; no definite D call. CDR1 and CDR2 from the germline V gene are LNHDA and SQIVND (reference sequence). CDR3 length: 12 residues. Trimming left V 4 bases short and J 5 bases short, with 8 bases between.

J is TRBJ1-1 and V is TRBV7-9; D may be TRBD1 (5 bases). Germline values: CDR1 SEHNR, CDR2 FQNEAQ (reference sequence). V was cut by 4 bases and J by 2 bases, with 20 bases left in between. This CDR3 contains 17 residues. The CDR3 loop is CASSSEKPQGPNTEAFF. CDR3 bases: TGTGCCAGCAGCTCGGAGAAGCCCCAGGGTCCAAACACTGAAGCTTTCTTT.

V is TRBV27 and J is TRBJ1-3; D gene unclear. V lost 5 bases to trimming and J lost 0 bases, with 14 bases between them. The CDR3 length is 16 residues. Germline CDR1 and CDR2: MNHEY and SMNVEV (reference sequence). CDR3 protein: CASSPHRPGSGNTIYF. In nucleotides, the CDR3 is TGTGCCAGCAGTCCCCATCGACCGGGCTCTGGAAACACCATATATTTT.

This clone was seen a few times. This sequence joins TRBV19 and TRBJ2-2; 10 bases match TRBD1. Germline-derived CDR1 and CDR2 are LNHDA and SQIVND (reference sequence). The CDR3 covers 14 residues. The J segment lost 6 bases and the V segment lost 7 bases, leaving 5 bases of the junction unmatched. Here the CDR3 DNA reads TGTGCCAGTACCCTGACAGGGGGCCCCGGGGAGCTGTTTTTT. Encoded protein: CASTLTGGPGELFF.

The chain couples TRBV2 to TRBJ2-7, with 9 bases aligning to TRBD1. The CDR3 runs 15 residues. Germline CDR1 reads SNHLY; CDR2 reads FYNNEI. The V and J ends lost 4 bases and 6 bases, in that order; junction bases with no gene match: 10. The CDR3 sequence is CASSVTPGQGGEQYF. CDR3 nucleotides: TGTGCCAGCAGTGTTACCCCGGGACAGGGAGGCGAGCAGTACTTC.

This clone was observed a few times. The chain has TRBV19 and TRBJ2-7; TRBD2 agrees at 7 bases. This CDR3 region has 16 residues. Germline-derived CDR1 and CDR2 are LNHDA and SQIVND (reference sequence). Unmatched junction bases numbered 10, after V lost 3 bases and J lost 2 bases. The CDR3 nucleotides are TGTGCCAGTAGTATGTTTATGGCTAGCGGAACCTACGAGCAGTACTTC. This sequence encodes CASSMFMASGTYEQYF. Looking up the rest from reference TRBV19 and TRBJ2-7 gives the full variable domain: DGGITQSPKYLFRKEGQNVTLSCEQNLNHDAMYWYRQDPGQGLRLIYYSQIVNDFQKGDIAEGYSVSREKKESFPLTVTSAQKNPTAFYLCASSMFMASGTYEQYFGPGTRLTVT.

The chain's CDR3 is CASSLSTGDTEAFF. The CDR3 DNA reads as TGTGCCAGCAGCCTATCAACAGGGGACACTGAAGCTTTCTTT. The chain recombines TRBV7-9 with TRBJ1-1; 7 positions agree with TRBD1. V trimming: 5 bases; J trimming: 3 bases; junction bases outside the gene matches: 6. The CDR3 covers 14 residues. Germline V gene lookup returns CDR1 SEHNR and CDR2 FQNEAQ (reference sequence).

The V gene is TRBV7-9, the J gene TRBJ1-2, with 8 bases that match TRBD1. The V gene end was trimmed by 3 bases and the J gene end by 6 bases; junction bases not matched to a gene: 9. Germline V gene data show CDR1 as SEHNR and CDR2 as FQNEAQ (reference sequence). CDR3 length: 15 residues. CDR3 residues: CASSLEHRTGNGYTF. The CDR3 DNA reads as TGTGCCAGCAGCTTGGAACATCGGACAGGGAATGGCTACACCTTC.

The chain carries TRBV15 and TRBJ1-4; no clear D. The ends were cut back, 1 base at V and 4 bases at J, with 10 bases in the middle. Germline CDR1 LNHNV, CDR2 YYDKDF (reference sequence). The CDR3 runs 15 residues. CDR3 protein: CATSRGASGNEKLFF. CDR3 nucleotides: TGTGCCACCAGCAGAGGAGCGTCGGGTAATGAAAAACTGTTTTTT.

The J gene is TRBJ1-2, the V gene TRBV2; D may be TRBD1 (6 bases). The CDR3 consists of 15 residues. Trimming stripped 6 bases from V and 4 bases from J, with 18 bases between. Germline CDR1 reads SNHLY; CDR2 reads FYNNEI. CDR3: CASSLRTVNGYGYTF. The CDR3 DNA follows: TGTGCCAGCAGCCTGAGGACAGTCAATGGCTATGGCTACACCTTC.